The 31 T cell receptor beta chains below come from one sample, sequenced in a study of T cell clonality in common variable immunodeficiency. The study's findings and limits: In common variable immunodeficiency, TCR beta chains reportedly carried fewer deletions and N-nucleotide insertions.

Their recognized antigens are unknown. Repertoires were generated with immunoSEQ multiplex PCR, while TCRdb's copy carries only in-frame clones and drops some. In total the sample includes 25,000 to 35,000 clones, none of them seen once. The sequenced sample was peripheral blood mononuclear cells. The receptors stem from a human donor with common variable immunodeficiency.

This clone has ten or more counts. The sequenced fragment ends 3 residues before the CDR3 boundary, so the rest is inferred from the germline J gene. The chain combines TRBV30 with TRBJ2-5; D might be TRBD2 (6 bases). The V end lost 2 bases, the J end lost 4 bases, and 20 bases lay between the germline ends. The CDR3 contains 16 residues. Germline V gene data show CDR1 as GTSNPN and CDR2 as SVGIG (reference sequence). CDR3 region: CAWSQTIRELAETQYF. The CDR3 DNA, read in part, is TGTGCCTGGAGTCAGACTATCCGGGAGTTAGCAGAGACC.

Note on this clone: The CDR3 end falls 3 residues outside the read, so it is completed with the germline J gene. The genes are TRBV7-3 and TRBJ2-2, with D uncertain. The CDR3 totals 15 residues. The V end was cut by 4 bases, the J end by 0 bases, with 9 bases between. Per the germline V gene, CDR1 is SGHTA and CDR2 is FQGTGA. The CDR3 protein is CASSSLATNTGELFF. Partial CDR3 DNA: TGTGCCAGCAGCTCATTGGCAACGAACACCGGGGAG.

In the case of this clone: Coverage ceases 3 residues before the CDR3 finishes, and the germline J gene fills in the end. The V call is TRBV18, the J call TRBJ1-3, with 7 bases matching TRBD1. Germline CDR1 reads KGHSH; CDR2 reads LQKENI. The CDR3 is 15 amino acids. Germline trimming cut 3 bases from V and 9 bases from J; bases unmatched to any gene: 11. The CDR3 is CASSPQQGFESTIYF. CDR3 bases read: TGTGCCAGCTCACCCCAACAGGGGTTTGAAAGCACC.

This clone appeared many times. The sequence runs out 3 residues before the end of the CDR3; the remainder is reconstructed from the germline J gene. The chain has TRBV7-3 and TRBJ2-3; 7 bases match TRBD1. The germline gives CDR1 SGHTA, CDR2 FQGTGA. Losses at the gene ends were 5 bases for V and 2 bases for J; bases not matched to a gene: 4. CDR3 length: 14 amino acids. The sequenced CDR3 bases are TGTGCCAGCAGCCCGGGACAGAACACAGATACG. Translation: CASSPGQNTDT. The whole CDR3 sequence is CASSPGQNTDTQYF. The full variable domain, completed using reference TRBV7-3 and TRBJ2-3, is GAGVSQTPSNKVTEKGKYVELRCDPISGHTALYWYRQSLGQGPEFLIYFQGTGAADDSGLPNDRFFAVRPEGSVSTLKIQRTERGDSAVYLCASSPGQNTDTQYFGPGTRLTVL.

In its sample, this clone was seen a few times. The CDR3 end is not reached by the read, which stops 3 residues before it; the germline J gene fills it in. The gene calls are TRBV6-7 and TRBJ2-7, with a weak D call TRBD1 (6 bases). TRBV6-7 is labeled an ORF, and its function is uncertain. The CDR3 is 15 amino acids. V was trimmed by 2 bases and J by 0 bases, leaving 11 bases between them. CDR3 sequence reads: CASSYPGTSSYEQYF. Incomplete CDR3 DNA: TGTGCCAGCAGTTACCCCGGGACAAGCTCCTACGAG.

This clone was detected ten times or more. The observed sequence ends 3 residues before the CDR3 terminus, with the missing tail filled in from the germline J gene. The rearrangement uses TRBV18 and TRBJ2-7; the match to TRBD2 covers 13 bases. Germline values: CDR1 KGHSH, CDR2 LQKENI. The junction had 6 bases not matched to a gene; V was cut back by 6 bases and J by 4 bases. The CDR3 extends over 15 amino acids. The CDR3 is CASSRTSGSSYEQYF. The sequenced part of the CDR3 DNA is TGTGCCAGCTCGCGGACTAGCGGGAGTTCATACGAG. The whole variable domain, filled in from reference TRBV18 and TRBJ2-7, reads NAGVMQNPRHLVRRRGQEARLRCSPMKGHSHVYWYRQLPEEGLKFMVYLQKENIIDESGMPKERFSAEFPKEGPSILRIQQVVRGDSAAYFCASSRTSGSSYEQYFGPGTRLTVT.

In regard to this clone: The CDR3 extends 3 residues past the end of the read, so its final part is completed from the germline J gene. V usage is TRBV7-9 and J usage is TRBJ1-1; TRBD1 aligns across 8 bases. Germline V gene lookup returns CDR1 SEHNR and CDR2 FQNEAQ (reference sequence). Trimming at V came to 5 bases and at J to 6 bases, leaving 11 bases not matched to a gene. The CDR3 has 15 residues. CDR3 DNA (partial): TGTGCCAGCAGCGAACAGGGGGGAGTTGGCTCTGAA. This translates into CASSEQGGVGSE. The entire CDR3 is CASSEQGGVGSEAFF.

There are many counts of this clone. The CDR3 end is not reached by the read, which stops 3 residues before it; the germline J gene fills it in. The rearrangement joins TRBV7-2 to TRBJ2-2; possible D gene TRBD1, 6 bases. The CDR3 length is 15 residues. Germline V gives CDR1 SGHTA, CDR2 FQGNSA. Trimming removed 6 bases from V and 2 bases from J, with 13 bases in between. CDR3 DNA (partial): TGTGCCAGCAGTCACGACAGGCCAAACACCGGGGAG. As protein: CASSHDRPNTGE. The whole CDR3 sequence is CASSHDRPNTGELFF.

This clone has at least ten counts. The read falls 3 residues short of the CDR3 end, and the missing part is taken from the germline J gene. V gene TRBV20-1 combines with J gene TRBJ2-1; 11 nucleotides line up with TRBD2. V gave up 5 bases and J gave up 0 bases; unmatched junction bases: 3. The germline V gene encodes CDR1 DFQATT and CDR2 SNEGSKA (reference sequence). The CDR3 sequence is 15 residues long. Partial CDR3 DNA: TGCAGTGCTTCTACTAGCGGGAGCTCCTACAATGAG. It specifies CSASTSGSSYNE. The entire CDR3 reads CSASTSGSSYNEQFF.

The table lists this clone with many counts. The read terminates 3 residues before the CDR3 end, so the remaining end is supplied by the germline J gene. V and J are TRBV19 and TRBJ2-1; TRBD2 is a possible D gene (6 bases). Trimming took 1 base from V and 4 from J, leaving 8 bases between them. In germline, CDR1 is LNHDA, CDR2 SQIVND (reference sequence). The CDR3 spans 14 residues. Incomplete CDR3 DNA: TGTGCCAGTAGTATAGGGAGCGGGTACAATGAG. Amino acids: CASSIGSGYNE. The whole CDR3 reads CASSIGSGYNEQFF.

This clone was observed at least ten times. The read stops 3 residues short of the end of the CDR3; the missing end is completed from the germline J gene. This chain joins TRBV19 and TRBJ2-1; 8 bases align to TRBD2. The length of the CDR3 is 16 residues. Trimming at V came to 3 bases and at J to 4 bases, leaving 8 bases not matched to a gene. Germline V CDR1 and CDR2: LNHDA, SQIVND (reference sequence). Here the CDR3 reads CASSMMSGSGYNEQFF. The DNA read from the CDR3 is TGTGCCAGTAGTATGATGAGCGGGAGTGGGTACAATGAG.

This clone was picked up many times. Incomplete CDR3 DNA: TGTGCCAGCAGCTTAAATCAGGGTCTCTATGGC. Amino acid sequence: CASSLNQGLYG. The complete CDR3 protein is CASSLNQGLYGYTF. The V call is TRBV7-9, the J call TRBJ1-2; maybe TRBD1 (5 bases). Coverage ceases 3 residues before the CDR3 finishes, and the germline J gene fills in the end. This CDR3 is built from 14 residues. The V gene's germline CDR1 is SEHNR and CDR2 FQNEAQ (reference sequence). The V and J ends lost 2 bases and 4 bases respectively, with 11 bases between them.

This clone was detected a few times. With the read ending 3 residues before the CDR3 end, the germline J gene is used to fill in that end. This sequence joins TRBV19 and TRBJ2-7; TRBD1 aligns across 8 bases. Germline V gives CDR1 LNHDA, CDR2 SQIVND (reference sequence). The CDR3 is made up of 15 amino acids. The V and J ends lost 6 bases and 2 bases, in that order; junction bases with no gene match: 9. CDR3 DNA, as far as it was read: TGTGCCAGTAGGAAGATCGGACAGGGAACCTACGAG. It specifies CASRKIGQGTYE. The CDR3, in full, reads CASRKIGQGTYEQYF.

This clone was detected a few times. The CDR3 extends 3 residues past the end of the read, so its final part is completed from the germline J gene. The chain has TRBV20-1 and TRBJ2-7; 7 nucleotides match TRBD1. V trimming: 5 bases; J trimming: 0 bases; junction bases outside the gene matches: 4. CDR1 and CDR2 (germline): DFQATT, SNEGSKA (reference sequence). CDR3 length equals 13 residues. The part of the CDR3 DNA that was read is TGCAGTGCTCCGGGACAGAACTCCTACGAG. This codes for CSAPGQNSYE. The full CDR3 protein is CSAPGQNSYEQYF.

This clone has at least ten counts. The junction and the germline gene differ at one end; a read error may be behind it. The CDR3 end falls 3 residues outside the read, so it is completed with the germline J gene. The chain combines TRBV7-7 with TRBJ1-5; D perhaps matches TRBD1 (5 bases). The CDR3 loop spans 16 amino acids. Germline V CDR1 and CDR2: SSHAT, FNYEAQ (reference sequence). CDR3: CASSQTGTNSNQPQHF. The part of the CDR3 DNA that was read is TGTGCTAGCAGTCAGACCGGGACTAATAGCAATCAGCCC.

This clone was observed a few times. The missing CDR3 end, 3 residues past where the read stops, is filled in from the germline J gene. The genes are TRBV18 and TRBJ2-7; tentative D call: TRBD1 (6 bases). The V end was cut by 8 bases, the J end by 4 bases, with 15 bases between. Germline loops: CDR1 KGHSH, CDR2 LQKENI. This CDR3 is built from 13 residues. CDR3 DNA, as far as it was read: TGTGCCAGCCCAGAACAGGGTTCATACGAG. Residues: CASPEQGSYE. The whole CDR3 protein is CASPEQGSYEQYF.

A few counts support this clone. The CDR3 extends 3 residues past the end of the read, so its final part is completed from the germline J gene. The chain joins TRBV2 to TRBJ2-3; 8 positions agree with TRBD1. There are 14 residues in the CDR3. The ends lost 6 bases at V and 0 bases at J; junction bases unmatched: 2. Germline V gene lookup returns CDR1 SNHLY and CDR2 FYNNEI. The CDR3 here is CASRRTGSTDTQYF. CDR3 bases read: TGTGCCAGCAGGCGGACAGGGAGCACAGATACG.

This clone occurred a few times. The CDR3 end lies 3 residues beyond the end of the read and is filled in from the germline J gene. This chain joins TRBV2 and TRBJ2-2; D perhaps matches TRBD1 (5 bases). CDR3 length: 18 residues. V dropped 2 bases and J dropped 3 bases, with 19 bases sitting between them. Per the germline V gene, CDR1 is SNHLY and CDR2 is FYNNEI. CDR3 DNA, as far as it was read: TGTGCCAGCAGTGAAAGGGTGACAGCCCAATTGGACACCGGGGAG. This encodes CASSERVTAQLDTGE. The entire CDR3 reads CASSERVTAQLDTGELFF.

In this sample, this clone turned up many times. The read ends 3 residues shy of where the CDR3 ends; the end is completed using the germline J gene. The chain employs TRBV5-1 and TRBJ1-5; D is perhaps TRBD1 (6 bases). The CDR3 sequence is 14 residues long. The V end lost 4 bases, the J end lost 7 bases, and 15 bases lay between the germline ends. From germline, CDR1 is SGHRS and CDR2 YFSETQ. The CDR3 sequence is CASSPNRAGQPQHF. Partial CDR3 DNA: TGCGCCAGCAGCCCAAACAGGGCGGGACAGCCC.

This clone was counted ten times or more. The read gets to within 3 residues of the CDR3 end, and the germline J gene fills in the rest. This chain links TRBV19 with TRBJ1-4, with D tentatively TRBD1 (6 bases). With 6 bases removed from V and 5 bases from J, the gap between germline ends came to 10 bases. This CDR3 has 13 amino acids. Germline CDR1 LNHDA, CDR2 SQIVND (reference sequence). The sequenced part of the CDR3 DNA is TGTGCCAGTAGCCTTGACAGGAATGAAAAA. Translation gives CASSLDRNEK. The entire CDR3 is CASSLDRNEKLFF. The entire variable domain, with the rest obtained from reference TRBV19 and TRBJ1-4, is as follows: DGGITQSPKYLFRKEGQNVTLSCEQNLNHDAMYWYRQDPGQGLRLIYYSQIVNDFQKGDIAEGYSVSREKKESFPLTVTSAQKNPTAFYLCASSLDRNEKLFFGSGTQLSVL.

This clone has ten or more counts. The read comes to an end 3 residues before the CDR3 does, leaving the germline J gene to fill in the end. V gene TRBV20-1 combines with J gene TRBJ2-5; 8 nucleotides align to TRBD1. Trimming at V came to 4 bases and at J to 4 bases, leaving 11 bases not matched to a gene. The length of the CDR3 is 15 residues. The germline gives CDR1 DFQATT, CDR2 SNEGSKA (reference sequence). This chain's CDR3 is CSAILAGGASETQYF. Incomplete CDR3 DNA: TGCAGTGCTATTCTAGCAGGGGGCGCTTCAGAGACC.

In this sample, this clone turned up many times. The read ends 3 residues early relative to the CDR3; the germline J gene fills the gap. The rearrangement uses TRBV10-3 and TRBJ1-1; 8 bases agree with TRBD1. V lost 6 bases, J lost 0 bases, and 0 bases stayed unmatched. The CDR3 covers 13 residues. The germline CDR1 and CDR2 sequences are ENHRY and SYGVKD. The CDR3 spells CAIRDRVNTEAFF. The DNA read from the CDR3 is TGTGCCATCAGGGACAGGGTGAACACTGAA.

This clone came up a few times. The CDR3 goes on 3 residues after the read ends, and that part is filled in from the germline J gene. The chain couples TRBV2 to TRBJ2-1; 8 bases are shared with TRBD1. With V trimmed by 7 bases and J by 7 bases, 9 bases remained unmatched. CDR3 length equals 14 residues. CDR1 SNHLY and CDR2 FYNNEI come from the germline V gene. The chain's CDR3 is CASKERTGKNEQFF. The sequenced CDR3 bases are TGTGCCAGCAAGGAACGGACAGGGAAGAATGAG.

This clone was counted ten times or more. Sequencing ends 3 residues short of the CDR3 end; the germline J gene provides the rest. The rearrangement uses TRBV5-1 and TRBJ2-3; tentatively, D is TRBD1 (6 bases). Trimming took off 1 base at V and 5 bases at J, with 11 bases between the two ends. Germline V CDR1 and CDR2: SGHRS, YFSETQ. The CDR3 is 14 residues long. The sequenced part of the CDR3 DNA is TGCGCCAGCAGCTTGTCGTCAGGGGAAGATACG. As protein: CASSLSSGEDT. The full CDR3 sequence reads CASSLSSGEDTQYF.

Note on this clone: The read stops 3 residues short of the end of the CDR3; the missing end is completed from the germline J gene. The chain recombines TRBV19 with TRBJ2-1, with 12 bases matching TRBD2. The V gene end was trimmed by 5 bases and the J gene end by 5 bases; junction bases not matched to a gene: 4. CDR3 size: 15 residues. Germline V gives CDR1 LNHDA, CDR2 SQIVND (reference sequence). The CDR3 is CASSPSGRADNEQFF. The sequenced CDR3 bases are TGTGCCAGTAGTCCTAGCGGGAGGGCCGACAATGAG.

This clone was detected only a few times. The read falls 3 residues short of the CDR3 end, and the missing part is taken from the germline J gene. The genes are TRBV19 and TRBJ2-7, with 12 bases that match TRBD2. Germline values: CDR1 LNHDA, CDR2 SQIVND (reference sequence). This CDR3 region has 14 residues. V lost 5 bases, J lost 3 bases, and 2 bases stayed unmatched. CDR3 residues: CASSGTSGFYEQYF. The part of the CDR3 DNA that was read is TGTGCCAGTAGTGGGACTAGCGGGTTCTACGAG. Filled out from reference TRBV19 and TRBJ2-7, the complete variable domain reads DGGITQSPKYLFRKEGQNVTLSCEQNLNHDAMYWYRQDPGQGLRLIYYSQIVNDFQKGDIAEGYSVSREKKESFPLTVTSAQKNPTAFYLCASSGTSGFYEQYFGPGTRLTVT.

This clone was found many times. The part of the CDR3 DNA that was read is TGTGCCAGCCTTAAAAGGACAGGGAACAATCAGCCC. Its translation is CASLKRTGNNQP. The entire CDR3 sequence reads CASLKRTGNNQPQHF. The chain couples TRBV19 to TRBJ1-5; 8 bases match TRBD1. The CDR3 end lies 3 residues beyond the end of the read and is filled in from the germline J gene. Germline CDR1 reads LNHDA; CDR2 reads SQIVND (reference sequence). V shed 9 bases and J 3 bases; nucleotides not matched to a gene: 10. The CDR3 is 15 amino acids.

Many counts were recorded for this clone. From the germline J gene comes the end of the CDR3, since the read stops 3 residues before it. The chain joins TRBV2 to TRBJ1-2; possible D gene TRBD1, 5 bases. CDR3 length equals 14 residues. V shed 7 bases and J shed 3 bases, with 15 bases lying between them. CDR1 and CDR2 from the germline V gene are SNHLY and FYNNEI. The covered CDR3 bases are TGTGCCAGCACCGCCGGAGGGGATGACTATGGC. Translating it yields CASTAGGDDYG. The entire CDR3 reads CASTAGGDDYGYTF.

To note about this clone: The sequence runs out 3 residues before the end of the CDR3; the remainder is reconstructed from the germline J gene. The chain combines TRBV19 with TRBJ2-1, with 14 bases fitting TRBD2. Germline CDR1 LNHDA, CDR2 SQIVND (reference sequence). The junction had 14 bases not matched to a gene; V was cut back by 3 bases and J by 7 bases. CDR3 size: 19 residues. The covered CDR3 bases are TGTGCCAGTAGTATCTTTTCCGGGACTAGCGGGAGCATGCGAAATGAG. This translates into CASSIFSGTSGSMRNE. The entire CDR3 protein is CASSIFSGTSGSMRNEQFF.

The table lists this clone with a few counts. Coverage ceases 3 residues before the CDR3 finishes, and the germline J gene fills in the end. The genes are TRBV18 and TRBJ2-2; D perhaps matches TRBD2 (6 bases). The V end lost 3 bases, the J end lost 4 bases, and 12 bases lay between the germline ends. The CDR3 totals 15 residues. Germline CDR1 is KGHSH and CDR2 is LQKENI. CDR3 DNA (partial): TGTGCCAGCTCACCTACGGGACTCTCCACCGGGGAG. Protein: CASSPTGLSTGE. The entire CDR3 is CASSPTGLSTGELFF.

This clone was observed a few times. The read stops 3 residues short of the end of the CDR3; the missing end is completed from the germline J gene. The rearrangement uses TRBV7-9 and TRBJ2-1, with 9 bases that match TRBD1. Trimming cost V 6 bases and J 2 bases; bases outside gene matches: 5. CDR1 is SEHNR, CDR2 FQNEAQ, per germline (reference sequence). This CDR3 has 15 residues. CDR3 sequence: CASRLTGGAYNEQFF. The DNA read from the CDR3 is TGTGCCAGCAGGTTGACAGGGGGAGCCTACAATGAG.